This T cell receptor (beta chain) was recorded in a study of vaccination effects on CD4 cells after COVID-19 (dated by TCRdb to between 2021 and 2024). Some background on the complete study: In the ViraFEST assay, PBMC were stimulated with viral peptide pools, and antigen-specific CD4+ T cell clonotypes were then identified by expansion using TCR sequencing. Post-vaccine samples across the study were collected a median of 72 days after the second dose, with a range of 14 to 241. Each well held around 2 million PBMC cultured in IMDM containing approximately 5% human AB serum, 8.5 to 10 IU/ml IL-2 and gentamicin, along with roughly 10 ug/ml peptides. The study compared SARS-CoV-2 spike-specific CD4+ TCR repertoires before and after mRNA vaccination in COVID-19 convalescent patients and infection-naive vaccine recipients. The full study included approximately nine COVID-19 convalescent patients and several SARS-CoV-2-naive healthy vaccine recipients. In the study, cultures from other donors were sequenced using the Oncomine TCR Beta short-read assay on an Illumina iSeq 100. What the work shows at the level of the full study, not this receptor alone: Among healthy vaccine recipients, nearly all vaccine-induced clones were SARS-CoV-2 mono-reactive, and just 1 of 255 was cross-reactive with common cold coronaviruses. The study was limited by a small number of convalescent patients, and early post-infection timepoints were lacking. Marked clonal contraction was observed in both infection-induced and vaccine-induced clones at late post-vaccination timepoints, consistent with waning T cell responses.

For CDR1 and CDR2, the germline V gene lists SGDLS and YYNGEE. V was cut back by 1 base and J by 2 bases, leaving a gap of 4 bases between them. The CDR3 goes from the cysteine to the phenylalanine over 14 residues. Only the CDR3 DNA stays, 42 bases, in frame from base 1. After about 9 days of culture, CD4+ T cells were isolated with the EasySep CD4+ T cell isolation kit. Participants received two doses of either the BNT162b2 or the mRNA-1273 mRNA SARS-CoV-2 vaccine. The absence of prior SARS-CoV-2 infection in healthy vaccine recipients was confirmed by negative nucleocapsid antibodies before and after vaccination. On days 3 and 7, half of the culture medium was replaced with fresh IL-2-containing medium. Unless noted otherwise, every peptide stimulation condition was grown in triplicate wells. PBMC were separated from whole blood using Ficoll-Paque Plus gradient centrifugation and were then either cryopreserved at -140C or used fresh. The QIAamp micro DNA kit was used to extract genomic DNA from the cultured CD4+ T cells.

The library was generated by the immunoSEQ multiplex PCR assay. TCR beta CDR3 sequencing was performed on DNA from the cultured, isolated CD4+ T cells. On the authors' methods: Non-productive TCR sequences were discarded, and reads were trimmed to the CDR3 region, with only CDR3s of 7 or more amino acids retained. The MANAFEST web app was used to pick out antigen-specific clonotypes by comparing their expansion in peptide wells with that in reference cultures. For clones to be considered positive, expansion at FDR<0.05 versus reference and all other wells, an odds ratio above 5, and a frequency above 0.1% in two replicate wells were required. A clonotype was called cross-reactive if it was significantly expanded both in SARS-CoV-2 spike wells and in at least one common cold coronavirus spike condition. Levenshtein distance calculated with the stringdist R package was used to assess CDR3 similarity, and unrooted trees were constructed with ape in R 3.6.1. The immuneACCESS repertoire file appears here via TCRdb, limited to in-frame rearrangements. These files lack a portion of the clones; in checked studies, under half of the deficit traces to unresolved V genes, and the cause of the others is not known. V and J calls and clone size are given by that table; D and trimming were obtained from the DNA. The sample records some 66,000 clones, approximately 80% of which are singletons. The ten top clones hold around 2.5% of the sample.

Points on this clone: Its recognized antigen is unknown. No base qualities exist here, and no much larger clone lies one base off it.

The sequencing used CD4+ T cells from PBMCs cultured without peptide, collected after COVID-19 vaccination. The origin of this receptor is a human donor who received a COVID-19 vaccine. The chain couples TRBV9 to TRBJ2-6, with no confidently assigned D gene. The DNA sequence reads TGTGCCAGCAGCGTACCGACTGGGGCCAACGTCCTGACTTTC. Its protein product is CASSVPTGANVLTF.